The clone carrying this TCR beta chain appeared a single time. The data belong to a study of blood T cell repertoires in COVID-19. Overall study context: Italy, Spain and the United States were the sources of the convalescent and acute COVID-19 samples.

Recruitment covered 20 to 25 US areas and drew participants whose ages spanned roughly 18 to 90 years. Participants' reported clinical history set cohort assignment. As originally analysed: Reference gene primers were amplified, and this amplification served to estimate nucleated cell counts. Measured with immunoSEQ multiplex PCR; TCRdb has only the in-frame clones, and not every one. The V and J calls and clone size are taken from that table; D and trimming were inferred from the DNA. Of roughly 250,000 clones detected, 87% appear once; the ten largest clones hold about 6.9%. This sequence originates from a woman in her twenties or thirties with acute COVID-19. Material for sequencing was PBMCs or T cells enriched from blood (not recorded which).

For the CDR3, the DNA is TGTGCCAGCAGCTTTAGGGGGACGGTAGGCGGGGAGCTGTTTTTT. Protein product: CASSFRGTVGGELFF. The chain uses TRBV11-2 and TRBJ2-2; D is possibly TRBD1 (6 bases). The CDR3 sequence is 15 residues long. Germline assignment: CDR1 SGHAT and CDR2 FQNNGV. The V end lost 3 bases, the J end lost 7 bases, and 15 bases lay between the germline ends.